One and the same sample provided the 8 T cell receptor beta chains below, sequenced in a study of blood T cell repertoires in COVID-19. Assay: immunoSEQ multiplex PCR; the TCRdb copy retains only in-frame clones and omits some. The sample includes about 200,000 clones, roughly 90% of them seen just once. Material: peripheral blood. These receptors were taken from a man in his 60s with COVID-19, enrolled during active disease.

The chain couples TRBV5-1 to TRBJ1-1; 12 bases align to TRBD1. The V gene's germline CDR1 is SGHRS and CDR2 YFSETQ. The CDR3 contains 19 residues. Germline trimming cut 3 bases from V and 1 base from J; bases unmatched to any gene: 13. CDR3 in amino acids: CASSSSYRDRGPTNTEAFF. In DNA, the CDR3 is TGCGCCAGCAGCTCAAGCTACCGGGACAGGGGGCCGACGAACACTGAAGCTTTCTTT.

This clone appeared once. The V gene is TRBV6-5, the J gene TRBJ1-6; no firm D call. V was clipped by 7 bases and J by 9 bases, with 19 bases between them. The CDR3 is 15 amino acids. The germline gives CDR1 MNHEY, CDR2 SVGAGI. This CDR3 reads CASILPGSLSSPLHF. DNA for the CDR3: TGTGCCAGCATTCTCCCGGGAAGTTTGAGTTCACCCCTCCACTTT.

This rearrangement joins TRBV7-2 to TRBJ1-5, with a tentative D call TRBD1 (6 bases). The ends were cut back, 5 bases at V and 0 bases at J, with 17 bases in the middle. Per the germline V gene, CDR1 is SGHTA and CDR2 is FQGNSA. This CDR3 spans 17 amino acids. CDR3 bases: TGTGCCAGCAGCAGACATAGGACAGCGGATAGCAATCAGCCCCAGCATTTT. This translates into CASSRHRTADSNQPQHF.

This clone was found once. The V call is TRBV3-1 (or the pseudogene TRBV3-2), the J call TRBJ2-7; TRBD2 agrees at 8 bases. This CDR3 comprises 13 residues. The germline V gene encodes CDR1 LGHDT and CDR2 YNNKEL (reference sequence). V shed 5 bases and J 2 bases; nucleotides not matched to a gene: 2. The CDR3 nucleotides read TGTGCCAGCAGCGCGGGAGGCCCCTACGAGCAGTACTTC. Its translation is CASSAGGPYEQYF.

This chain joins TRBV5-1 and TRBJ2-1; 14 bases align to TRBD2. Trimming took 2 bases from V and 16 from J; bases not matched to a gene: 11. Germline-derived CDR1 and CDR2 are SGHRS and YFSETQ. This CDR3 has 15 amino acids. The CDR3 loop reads CASSFTGTSGGTQFF. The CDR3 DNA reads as TGCGCCAGCAGCTTCACCGGGACTAGCGGGGGAACCCAATTCTTC.

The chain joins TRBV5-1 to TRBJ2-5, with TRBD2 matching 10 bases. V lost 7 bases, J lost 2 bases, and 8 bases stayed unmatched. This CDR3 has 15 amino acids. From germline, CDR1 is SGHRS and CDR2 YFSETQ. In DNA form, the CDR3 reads TGCGCCAGCGAAGCGGGAGGGGGAGCTCAAGAGACCCAGTACTTC. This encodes CASEAGGGAQETQYF.

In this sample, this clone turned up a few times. CDR3 loop: CASSLTSVTRGTGELFF. DNA of the CDR3: TGTGCCAGCAGCTTAACATCGGTAACGCGAGGCACCGGGGAGCTGTTTTTT. The V gene is TRBV7-6, the J gene TRBJ2-2; D is unresolved. The V and J ends lost 2 bases and 4 bases respectively, with 17 bases between them. The CDR3 runs 17 residues. Germline loops: CDR1 SGHVS, CDR2 FNYEAQ. The variable domain in full, completed from reference TRBV7-6 and TRBJ2-2, reads GAGVSQSPRYKVTKRGQDVALRCDPISGHVSLYWYRQALGQGPEFLTYFNYEAQQDKSGLPNDRFSAERPEGSISTLTIQRTEQRDSAMYRCASSLTSVTRGTGELFFGEGSRLTVL.

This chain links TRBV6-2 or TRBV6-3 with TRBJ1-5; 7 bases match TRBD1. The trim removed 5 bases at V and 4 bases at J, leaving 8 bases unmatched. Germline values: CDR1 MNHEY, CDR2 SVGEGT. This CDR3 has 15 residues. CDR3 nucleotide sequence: TGTGCCAGCAGTAGGACAGGCGTCCGGAATCAGCCCCAGCATTTT. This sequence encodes CASSRTGVRNQPQHF.